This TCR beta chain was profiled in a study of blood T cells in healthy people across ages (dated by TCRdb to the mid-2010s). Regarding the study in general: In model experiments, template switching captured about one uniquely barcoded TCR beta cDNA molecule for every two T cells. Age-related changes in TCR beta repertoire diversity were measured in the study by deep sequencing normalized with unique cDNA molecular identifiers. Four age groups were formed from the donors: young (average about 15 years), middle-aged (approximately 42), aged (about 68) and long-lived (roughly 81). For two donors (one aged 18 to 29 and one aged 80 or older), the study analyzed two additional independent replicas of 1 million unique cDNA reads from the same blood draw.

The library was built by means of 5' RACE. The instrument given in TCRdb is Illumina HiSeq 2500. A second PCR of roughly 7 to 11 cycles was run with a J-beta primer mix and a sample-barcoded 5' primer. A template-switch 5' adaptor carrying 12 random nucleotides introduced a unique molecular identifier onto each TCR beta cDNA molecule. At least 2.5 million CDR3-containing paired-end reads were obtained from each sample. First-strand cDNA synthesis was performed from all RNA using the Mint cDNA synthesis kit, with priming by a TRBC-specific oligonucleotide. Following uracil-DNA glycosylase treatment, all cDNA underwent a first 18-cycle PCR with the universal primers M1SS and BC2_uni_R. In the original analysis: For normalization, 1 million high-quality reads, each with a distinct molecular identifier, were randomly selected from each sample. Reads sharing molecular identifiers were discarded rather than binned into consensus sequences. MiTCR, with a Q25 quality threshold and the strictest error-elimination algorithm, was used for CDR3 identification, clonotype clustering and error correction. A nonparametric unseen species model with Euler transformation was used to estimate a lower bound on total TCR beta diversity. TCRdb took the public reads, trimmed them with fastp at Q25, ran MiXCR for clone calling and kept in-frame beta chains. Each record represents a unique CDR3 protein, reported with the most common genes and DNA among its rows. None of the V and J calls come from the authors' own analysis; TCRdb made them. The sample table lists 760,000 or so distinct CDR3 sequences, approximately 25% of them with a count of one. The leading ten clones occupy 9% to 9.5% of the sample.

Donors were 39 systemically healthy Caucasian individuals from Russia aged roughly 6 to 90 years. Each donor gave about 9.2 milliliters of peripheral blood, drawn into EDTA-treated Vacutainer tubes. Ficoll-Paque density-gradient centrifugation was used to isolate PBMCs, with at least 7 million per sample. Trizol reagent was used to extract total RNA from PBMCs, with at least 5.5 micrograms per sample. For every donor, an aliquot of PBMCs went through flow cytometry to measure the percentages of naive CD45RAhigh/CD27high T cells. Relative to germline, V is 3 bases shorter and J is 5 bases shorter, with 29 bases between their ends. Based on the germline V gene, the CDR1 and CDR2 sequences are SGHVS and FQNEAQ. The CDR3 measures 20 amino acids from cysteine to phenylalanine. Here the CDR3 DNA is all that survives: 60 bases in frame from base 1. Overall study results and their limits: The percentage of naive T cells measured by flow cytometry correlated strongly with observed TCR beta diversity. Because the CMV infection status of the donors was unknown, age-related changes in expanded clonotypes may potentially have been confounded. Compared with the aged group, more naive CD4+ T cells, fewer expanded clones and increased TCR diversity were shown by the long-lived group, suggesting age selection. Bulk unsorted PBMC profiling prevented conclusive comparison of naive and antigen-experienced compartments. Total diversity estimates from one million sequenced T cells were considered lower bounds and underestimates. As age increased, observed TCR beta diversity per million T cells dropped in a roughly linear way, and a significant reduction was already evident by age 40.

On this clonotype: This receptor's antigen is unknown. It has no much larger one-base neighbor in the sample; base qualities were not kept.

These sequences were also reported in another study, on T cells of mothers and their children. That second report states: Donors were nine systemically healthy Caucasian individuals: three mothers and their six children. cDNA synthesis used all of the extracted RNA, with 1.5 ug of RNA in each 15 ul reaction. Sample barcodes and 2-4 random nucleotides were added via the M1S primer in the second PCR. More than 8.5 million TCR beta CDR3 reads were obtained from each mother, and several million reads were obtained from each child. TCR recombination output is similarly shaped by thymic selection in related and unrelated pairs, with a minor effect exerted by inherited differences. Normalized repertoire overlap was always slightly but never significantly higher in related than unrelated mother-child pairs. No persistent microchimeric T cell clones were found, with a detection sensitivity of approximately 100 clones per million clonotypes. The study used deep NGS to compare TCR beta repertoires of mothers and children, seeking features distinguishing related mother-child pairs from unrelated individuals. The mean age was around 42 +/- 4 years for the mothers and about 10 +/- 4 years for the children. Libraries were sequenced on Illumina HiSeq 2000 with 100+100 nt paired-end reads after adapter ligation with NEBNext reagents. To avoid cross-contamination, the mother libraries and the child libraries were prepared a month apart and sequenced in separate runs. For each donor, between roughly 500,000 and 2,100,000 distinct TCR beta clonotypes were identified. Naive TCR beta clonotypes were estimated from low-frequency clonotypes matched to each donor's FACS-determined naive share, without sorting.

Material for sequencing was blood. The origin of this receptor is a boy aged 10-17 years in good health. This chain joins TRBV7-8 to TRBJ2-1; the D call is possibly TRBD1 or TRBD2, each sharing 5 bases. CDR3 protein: CASSFPLRPGPPALDNEQFF. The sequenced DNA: TGTGCCAGCAGCTTTCCTCTAAGACCGGGACCACCCGCGTTGGACAATGAGCAGTTCTTC.